Listed below are T cell receptor beta chains from one sample, sequenced in a study of blood T cell repertoires in COVID-19. Libraries were prepared by immunoSEQ multiplex PCR; TCRdb keeps only in-frame clonotypes and omits some of them. Seen here are about 250,000 clones, over 75% observed once, and the top ten hold over 2.5%. The sequencing sample was made of PBMCs or T cells enriched from blood (not recorded which). The receptors come from a woman between 35 and 50 years old who had been exposed to COVID-19. CDR3s include the opening cysteine and the closing phenylalanine or tryptophan. The D gene is left open where the match is weak. Clone sizes are given selectively: once, few, many, or a class where the clone is expanded.

size: .
V: TRBV23-1
J: TRBJ1-2
D: .
DNA: TGCGCCAGCAGTCGTCCCACAGCCTATGGCTACACCTTC
CDR3: CASSRPTAYGYTF

size: once
V: TRBV7-7
J: TRBJ2-5
D: .
DNA: TGTGCCAGCAGCCTCGGCAGCGGGGGACAGGAGACCCAGTACTTC
CDR3: CASSLGSGGQETQYF

size: .
V: TRBV7-3
J: TRBJ1-2
D: TRBD1
DNA: TGTGCCAGCAGCTTTGGACAGGGAGACGTCAACTTC
CDR3: CASSFGQGDVNF

size: .
V: TRBV7-8
J: TRBJ2-7
D: .
DNA: TGTGCCAGCAGCTTAGCGCGGGCATACGAGCAGTACTTC
CDR3: CASSLARAYEQYF

size: .
V: TRBV28
J: TRBJ1-2
D: TRBD1
DNA: TGTGCCAGCAGCCGCCGGGACAGTTTTTATGGCTACACCTTC
CDR3: CASSRRDSFYGYTF

size: .
V: TRBV9
J: TRBJ2-1
D: .
DNA: TGTGCCAGCAGCGATACCTACAATGAGCAGTTCTTC
CDR3: CASSDTYNEQFF

size: once
V: TRBV6-6
J: TRBJ2-2
D: TRBD2
DNA: TGTGCCAGCAGTCCGGGACTAGCGGGGGGTCAAGGGTACGAAGAGCTGTTTTTT
CDR3: CASSPGLAGGQGYEELFF

size: .
V: TRBV14
J: TRBJ2-2
D: .
DNA: TGTGCCAGCAGCCAGGGGGCGGGCGCCGGGGAGCTGTTTTTT
CDR3: CASSQGAGAGELFF

size: .
V: TRBV5-1
J: TRBJ2-6
D: .
DNA: TGCGCCAGCAGCCTGCAGGGCTTCCTTTTCTCTGGGGCCAACGTCCTGACTTTC
CDR3: CASSLQGFLFSGANVLTF

size: few
V: TRBV18
J: TRBJ1-1
D: .
DNA: TGTGCCAGCTCAGTGCAGGGACAAACTGAAGCTTTCTTT
CDR3: CASSVQGQTEAFF

size: .
V: TRBV12-3/TRBV12-4
J: TRBJ2-5
D: .
DNA: TGTGCCAGCAGCTCTATGACAGTTGAGACCCAGTACTTC
CDR3: CASSSMTVETQYF

size: .
V: TRBV6-5
J: TRBJ1-2
D: TRBD1
DNA: TGTGCCAGCAGTAGAGGGGGCGACTATGGCTACACCTTC
CDR3: CASSRGGDYGYTF

size: .
V: TRBV10-3
J: TRBJ2-7
D: TRBD1
DNA: TGTGCCATCAGGGGTCGTACAGGGGTGTCAGACTACGAGCAGTACTTC
CDR3: CAIRGRTGVSDYEQYF

size: .
V: TRBV12-3/TRBV12-4
J: TRBJ1-1
D: .
DNA: TGTGCCAGCAGTTTCAGGGTATTGTCAGCTTTCTTT
CDR3: CASSFRVLSAFF

size: .
V: TRBV20-1
J: TRBJ2-3
D: .
DNA: TGCAGTGCTAGTGGGGGGAGCGGGTGGGGTACAGATACGCAGTATTTT
CDR3: CSASGGSGWGTDTQYF

size: .
V: TRBV6-5
J: TRBJ1-5
D: .
DNA: TGTGCCAGCAGTAGGACAGATAGCAATCAGCCCCAGCATTTT
CDR3: CASSRTDSNQPQHF